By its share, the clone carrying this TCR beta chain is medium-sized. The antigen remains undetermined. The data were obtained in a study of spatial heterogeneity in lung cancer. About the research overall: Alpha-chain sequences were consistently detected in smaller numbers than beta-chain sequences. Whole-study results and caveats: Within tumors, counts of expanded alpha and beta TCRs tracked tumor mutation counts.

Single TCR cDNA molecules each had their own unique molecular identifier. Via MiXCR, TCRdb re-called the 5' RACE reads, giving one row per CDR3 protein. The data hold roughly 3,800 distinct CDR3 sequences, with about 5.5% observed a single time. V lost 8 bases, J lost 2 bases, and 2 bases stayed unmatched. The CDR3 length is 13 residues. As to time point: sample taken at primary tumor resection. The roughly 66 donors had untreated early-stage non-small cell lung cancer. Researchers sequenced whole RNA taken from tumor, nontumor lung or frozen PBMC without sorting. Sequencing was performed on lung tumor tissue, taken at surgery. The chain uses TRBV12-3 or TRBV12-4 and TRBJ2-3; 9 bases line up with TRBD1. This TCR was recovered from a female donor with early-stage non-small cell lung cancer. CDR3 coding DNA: TGTGCCAGCTACAGGGGGCACACAGATACGCAGTATTTT. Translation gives CASYRGHTDTQYF.